This T cell receptor beta chain was observed in a study of blood T cell repertoires in COVID-19. Only a few counts were recorded for this clone. Profiled with immunoSEQ multiplex PCR; TCRdb holds only in-frame clones, not every one. The profile shows roughly 180,000 clones, around 74% of them singletons. Recruited during active infection, patients (from Seattle) were subsequently followed longitudinally. With 0 bases removed from V and 11 bases from J, the gap between germline ends came to 10 bases. The germline V gene has CDR1 LNHNV and CDR2 YYDKDF (reference sequence). The CDR3 is made up of 13 amino acids.

The receptor comes from a woman aged 60-75 years with COVID-19, enrolled during active disease. This chain links TRBV15 with TRBJ1-4; the D is unclear. Material: peripheral blood. The DNA of the CDR3 is TGTGCCACCAGCAGAGATCGGACTGGCAAACTGTTTTTT. Its translation: CATSRDRTGKLFF.